The table lists the clone carrying this TCR beta chain with a few counts. What it binds is not known. Data came from immunoSEQ multiplex PCR; TCRdb stores just in-frame clones and leaves some out. The repertoire includes some 100,000 clones, around 89% of them detected once, and approximately 6.5% sits in the top ten. The germline V and J ends were trimmed by 2 bases and 8 bases, with 19 bases remaining between them. The CDR3 sequence is 17 residues long. Germline V lookup: CDR1 SGHAT, CDR2 FQNNGV. The sample is drawn from a study of T cell responses to AZD1222 COVID-19 vaccine. The study, taken as a whole, reports: Among vaccine-associated CD4 TCRs, coverage spanned spike, with dominance at 160-218 and 743-854.

Sequences were derived from peripheral blood, sampled 28 days after the second AZD1222 dose. This chain links TRBV11-2 with TRBJ1-6; perhaps TRBD1 as D (5 bases). The receptor was isolated from an adult who received the AZD1222 COVID-19 vaccine. CDR3: CASSLSVTAFFHSPLHF. DNA of the CDR3: TGTGCCAGCAGCTTATCGGTGACAGCTTTTTTCCATTCACCCCTCCACTTT.